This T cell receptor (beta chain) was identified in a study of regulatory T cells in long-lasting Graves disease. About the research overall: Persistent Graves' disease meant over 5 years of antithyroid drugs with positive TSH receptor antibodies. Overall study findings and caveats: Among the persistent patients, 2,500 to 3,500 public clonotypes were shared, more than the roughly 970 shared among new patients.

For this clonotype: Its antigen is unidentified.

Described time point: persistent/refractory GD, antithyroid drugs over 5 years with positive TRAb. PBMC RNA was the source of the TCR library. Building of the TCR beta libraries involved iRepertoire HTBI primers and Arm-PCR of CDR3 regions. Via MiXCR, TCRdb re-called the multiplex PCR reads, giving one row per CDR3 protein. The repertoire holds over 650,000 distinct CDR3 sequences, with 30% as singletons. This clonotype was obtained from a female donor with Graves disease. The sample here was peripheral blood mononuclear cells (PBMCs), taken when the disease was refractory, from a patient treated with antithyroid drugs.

The CDR3 spells CASSRDRGFGVYGYTF. The CDR3 region has the DNA TGTGCCAGCAGTCGGGACAGGGGGTTCGGGGTCTATGGCTACACCTTC. The chain recombines TRBV27 with TRBJ1-2; 11 bases map to TRBD1. The CDR3 is 16 residues long. Germline V gene sequence: CDR1 MNHEY, CDR2 SMNVEV (reference sequence). The ends lost 5 bases at V and 4 bases at J; junction bases unmatched: 9.